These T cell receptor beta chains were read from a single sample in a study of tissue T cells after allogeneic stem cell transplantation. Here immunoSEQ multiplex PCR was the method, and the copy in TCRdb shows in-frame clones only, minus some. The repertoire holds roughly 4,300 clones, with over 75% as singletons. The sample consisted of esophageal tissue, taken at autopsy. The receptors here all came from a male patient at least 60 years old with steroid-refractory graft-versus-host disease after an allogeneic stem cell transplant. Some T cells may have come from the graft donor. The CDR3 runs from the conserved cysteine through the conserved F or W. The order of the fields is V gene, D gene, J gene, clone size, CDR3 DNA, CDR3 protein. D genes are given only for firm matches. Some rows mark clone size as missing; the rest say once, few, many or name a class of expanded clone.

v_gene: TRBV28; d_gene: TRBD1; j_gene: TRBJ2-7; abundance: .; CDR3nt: TGTGCCAGCAGCGAGACAGGGGGCCTCTACGAGCAGTACTTC; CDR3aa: CASSETGGLYEQYF
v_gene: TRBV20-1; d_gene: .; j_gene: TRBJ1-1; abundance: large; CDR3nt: TGCAGTGCTAGAGGTAACACTGAAGCTTTCTTT; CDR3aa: CSARGNTEAFF
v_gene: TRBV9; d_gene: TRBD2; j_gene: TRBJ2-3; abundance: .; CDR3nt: TGTGCCAGCAGCGTTAGCGGGGGGGCCTCAGATACGCAGTATTTT; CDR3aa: CASSVSGGASDTQYF
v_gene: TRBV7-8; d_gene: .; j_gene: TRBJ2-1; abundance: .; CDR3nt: TGTGCCAGCAGCTTGGGTACAGCCATGAATGAGCAGTTCTTC; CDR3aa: CASSLGTAMNEQFF
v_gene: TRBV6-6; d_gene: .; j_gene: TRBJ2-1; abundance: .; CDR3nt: TGTGCCAGCAGTTACCGGGAAGCGCCCCTCTTC; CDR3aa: CASSYREAPLF
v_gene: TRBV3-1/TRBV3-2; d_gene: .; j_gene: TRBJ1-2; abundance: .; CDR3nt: TGTGCCAGCAGCCTGAGGGGGAGGGACGGCTACACCTTC; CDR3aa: CASSLRGRDGYTF
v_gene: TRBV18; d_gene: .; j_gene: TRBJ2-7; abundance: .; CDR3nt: TGTGCCAGCTCCTCTAGCCAGGTGGGGTTTCTTGAGCAGTACTTC; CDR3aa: CASSSSQVGFLEQYF
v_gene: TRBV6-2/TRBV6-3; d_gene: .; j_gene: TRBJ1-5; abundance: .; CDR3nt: TGTGCCAGCAGTTACCTATGGACAGCAAATCAGCCCCAGCATTTT; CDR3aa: CASSYLWTANQPQHF
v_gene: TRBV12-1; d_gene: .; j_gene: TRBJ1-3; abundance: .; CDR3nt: TGTGCCAGCAGCTTTGGGAGAGGGGTCTCTGGAAACACCATATATTTT; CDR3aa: CASSFGRGVSGNTIYF
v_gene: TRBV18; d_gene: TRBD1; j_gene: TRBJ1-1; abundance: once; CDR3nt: TGTGCCAGCTCACAGGGGGCGCAGAAGAACACTGAAGCTTTCTTT; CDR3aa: CASSQGAQKNTEAFF
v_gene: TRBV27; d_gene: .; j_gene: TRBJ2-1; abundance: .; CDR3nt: TGTGCCAGCAGTTCCACGAGCTACAATGAGCAGTTCTTC; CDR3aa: CASSSTSYNEQFF
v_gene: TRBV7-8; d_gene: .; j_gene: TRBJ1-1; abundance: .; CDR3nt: TGTGCCAGCAGCTTTGACAGGCAACCGAACACTGAAGCTTTCTTT; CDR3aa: CASSFDRQPNTEAFF
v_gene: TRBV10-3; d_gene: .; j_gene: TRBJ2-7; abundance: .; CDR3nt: TGTGCCATCAGCCACAGGGATCCGCCTTACGAGCAGTACTTC; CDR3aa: CAISHRDPPYEQYF
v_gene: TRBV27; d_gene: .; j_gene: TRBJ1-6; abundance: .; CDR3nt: TGTGCCAGCAGTTTAGAAGTTTCCTATAATTCACCCCTCCACTTT; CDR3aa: CASSLEVSYNSPLHF
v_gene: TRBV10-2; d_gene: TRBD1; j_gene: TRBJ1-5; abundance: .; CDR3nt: TGCGCCAGCAGCCCTGGGACAGGGGGCAATCAGCCCCAGCATTTT; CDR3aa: CASSPGTGGNQPQHF
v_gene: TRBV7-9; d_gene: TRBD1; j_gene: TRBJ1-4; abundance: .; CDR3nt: TGTGCCAGCAGGGACAGGGATGGAAATGAAAAACTGTTTTTT; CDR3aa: CASRDRDGNEKLFF
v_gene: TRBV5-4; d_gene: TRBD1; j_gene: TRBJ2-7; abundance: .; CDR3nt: TGTGCCAGCAGCCCCGGGACAGGTTTCTACGAGCAGTACTTC; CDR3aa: CASSPGTGFYEQYF
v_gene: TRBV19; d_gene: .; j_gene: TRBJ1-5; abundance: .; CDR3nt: TGTGCCAGTAGTACAACATGGGGGAGCAATCAGCCCCAGCATTTT; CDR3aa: CASSTTWGSNQPQHF
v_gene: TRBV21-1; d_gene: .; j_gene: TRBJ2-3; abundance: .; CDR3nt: TGTGCCAGCAGCGGGGGTTGCACAGATACGCAGTATTTT; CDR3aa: CASSGGCTDTQYF
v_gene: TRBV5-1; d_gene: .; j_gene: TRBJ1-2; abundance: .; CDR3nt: TGCGCCAGCAGCTTGGACAGAGCTAACTATGGCTACACCTTC; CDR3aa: CASSLDRANYGYTF
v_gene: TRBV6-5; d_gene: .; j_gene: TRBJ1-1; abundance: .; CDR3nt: TGTGCCAGCAGTCTTATGGACCGGAACACTGAAGCTTTCTTT; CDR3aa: CASSLMDRNTEAFF
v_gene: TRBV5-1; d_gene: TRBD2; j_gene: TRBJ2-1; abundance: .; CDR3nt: TGCGCCAGCAGCTTGCGGGGACTAGCGGGGGTTAAATACAATGAGCAGTTCTTC; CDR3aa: CASSLRGLAGVKYNEQFF
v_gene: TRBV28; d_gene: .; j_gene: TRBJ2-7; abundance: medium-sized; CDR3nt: TGTGCCAGCAGTTCCCCTCAAAGTAGCTTGCACTTC; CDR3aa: CASSSPQSSLHF
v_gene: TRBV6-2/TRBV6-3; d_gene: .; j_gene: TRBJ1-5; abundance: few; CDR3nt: TGTGCCAGCAGTTACCCGGGTACGTATAAGCCCCAGCATTTT; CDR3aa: CASSYPGTYKPQHF
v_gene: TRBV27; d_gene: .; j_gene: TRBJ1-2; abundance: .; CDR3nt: TGTGCCAGCAGTCCCCAGGTCTACTATGGCTACACCTTC; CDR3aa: CASSPQVYYGYTF
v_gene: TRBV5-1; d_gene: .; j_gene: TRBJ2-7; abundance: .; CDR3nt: TGCGCCAGCAGCTTGGCGGTGGGAGGCCAACCCTACGAGCAGTACTTC; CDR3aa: CASSLAVGGQPYEQYF
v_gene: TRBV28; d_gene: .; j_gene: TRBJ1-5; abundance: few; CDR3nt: TGTGCCAGCAGTGCATCCGTCGAACCTCTTAGCAATCAGCCCCAGCATTTT; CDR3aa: CASSASVEPLSNQPQHF
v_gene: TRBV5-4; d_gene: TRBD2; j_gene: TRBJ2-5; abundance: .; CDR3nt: TGTGCCAGCAGCCCCGTGGGCGGGGGGCAAGAGACCCAGTACTTC; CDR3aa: CASSPVGGGQETQYF
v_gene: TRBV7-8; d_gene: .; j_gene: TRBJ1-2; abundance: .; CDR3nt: TGTGCCAGCATGCCGACCCGGGTCAGCAACTATGGCTACACCTTC; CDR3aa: CASMPTRVSNYGYTF
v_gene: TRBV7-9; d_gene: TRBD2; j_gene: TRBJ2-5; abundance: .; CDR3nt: TGTGCCAGCAGCTTGACTAGCGGGGTTCGGGAGACCCAGTACTTC; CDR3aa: CASSLTSGVRETQYF
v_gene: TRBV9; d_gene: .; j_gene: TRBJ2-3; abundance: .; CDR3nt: TGTGCCAGCAGCACCCAACAGGGAGTTACAGATACGCAGTATTTT; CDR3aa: CASSTQQGVTDTQYF
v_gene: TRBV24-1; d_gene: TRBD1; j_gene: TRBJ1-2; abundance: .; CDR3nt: TGTGCCACTGGGGGTTGTATAATCGACAGGGGGAACTATGGCTACACCTTC; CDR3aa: CATGGCIIDRGNYGYTF
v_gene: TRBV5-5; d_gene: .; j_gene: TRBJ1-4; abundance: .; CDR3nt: TGTGCCAGCAGCTGGGGAGAGGAGAGGGGCGAAAAACTGTTTTTT; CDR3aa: CASSWGEERGEKLFF
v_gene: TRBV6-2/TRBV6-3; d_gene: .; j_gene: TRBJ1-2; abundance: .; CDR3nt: TGTGCCAGCAGTTACTCGAAGACAGCTAACTATGGCTACACCTTC; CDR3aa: CASSYSKTANYGYTF
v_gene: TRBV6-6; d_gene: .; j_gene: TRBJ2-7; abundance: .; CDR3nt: TGTGCCAGCAGTCCTCTTGGAACAGGGAAAGATTTCAAAGGAGGAAGGGGGTTCTACGAGCAGTACTTC; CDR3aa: CASSPLGTGKDFKGGRGFYEQYF
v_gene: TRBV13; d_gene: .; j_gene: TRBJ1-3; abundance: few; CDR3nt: TGTGCCAGCAGCCTGAGGGGACTGTTTTCAGAAGTCGACACCATATATTTT; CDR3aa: CASSLRGLFSEVDTIYF
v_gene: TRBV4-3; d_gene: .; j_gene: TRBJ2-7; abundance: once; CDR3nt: TGCGCCAGCAGCCAAGGAACAGGGATAGACAACGAGCAGTACTTC; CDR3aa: CASSQGTGIDNEQYF
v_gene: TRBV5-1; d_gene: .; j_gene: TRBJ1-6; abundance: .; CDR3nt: TGCGCCAGCAGCTTGGGACAGGAATCACCCCTCCACTTT; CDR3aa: CASSLGQESPLHF
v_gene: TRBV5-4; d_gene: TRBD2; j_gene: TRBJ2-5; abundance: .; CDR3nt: TGTGCCAGCAGCTTGACTAGCGGGGGGCAAGAGACCCAGTACTTC; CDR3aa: CASSLTSGGQETQYF
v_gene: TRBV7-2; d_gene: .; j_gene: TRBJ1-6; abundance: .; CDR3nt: TGTGCCAGCAGCTGGGGGGCGCAAAGCCCCAATTCACCCCTCCACTTT; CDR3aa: CASSWGAQSPNSPLHF